The present T cell receptor (beta chain) was sequenced within a study of shared clonotypes between healthy human individuals. The study, taken as a whole, reports: What limited the represented genetic and exposure-history diversity was the small number of donors.

CD45RO-negative CD8 cells positively selected for CCR7 made up the naive population, which excluded terminally differentiated effector memory CD45RA+ cells. This clone was observed once. What it binds is not known. Several immunoSEQ 96-well plates shared each subset's DNA, each plate a replicate. Sorted-subset replicate PCR reactions were performed with roughly 200 ng DNA, corresponding to tens of thousands of T cell genomes. Measured with immunoSEQ multiplex PCR; TCRdb has only the in-frame clones, and not every one. The sample carries some 2.1 million clones, just over 90% recorded once. Sequencing was done on a sample of naive CD8+ T cells from PBMCs. The clonotype was recovered from a man between 18 and 29 years old in good health. Some clones in this sample may be carry-over from other donors' samples.

Here the CDR3 reads CASSQRAGGDTEAFF. The CDR3 coding sequence is TGTGCCAGCAGCCAACGGGCAGGCGGCGACACTGAAGCTTTCTTT. This chain connects TRBV13 to TRBJ1-1; no firm D call. This CDR3 is 15 amino acids long. V was shortened by 5 bases and J by 3 bases, with 16 bases between the two germline ends. Germline assignment: CDR1 PRHDT and CDR2 FYEKMQ (reference sequence).